Only one count was recorded for the clone carrying this TCR beta chain. Antigen specificity is unknown. These data originate in a study of OX40 agonist ivuxolimab in advanced cancers. About the research overall: Clinicians treated patients with ivuxolimab, an agonistic anti-OX40 (CD134) antibody. General study results and limits: In CD8+ T cells, expanded clones were on average more numerous than in CD4+.

This table comes from immunoSEQ multiplex PCR, and its TCRdb copy is limited to in-frame clones, with some not included. The profile covers 90,000 to 100,000 clones, with roughly 80% appearing a single time and roughly 1.5% taken by the ten largest. This CDR3 comprises 13 residues. The V gene's germline CDR1 is MNHEY and CDR2 SMNVEV (reference sequence). With 2 bases removed from V and 11 bases from J, the gap between germline ends came to 15 bases. The J gene is TRBJ1-1, the V gene TRBV27; D may be TRBD1 (5 bases). This TCR was sampled from an adult with an advanced solid tumor such as melanoma, head and neck, liver or kidney cancer. Sample: CD4+ or CD8+ T cells sorted from blood, taken in a trial of the OX40 agonist ivuxolimab. DNA for the CDR3: TGTGCCAGCAGTTTAACACCGGGGCACAGGGCTTTCTTT. Its translation is CASSLTPGHRAFF.